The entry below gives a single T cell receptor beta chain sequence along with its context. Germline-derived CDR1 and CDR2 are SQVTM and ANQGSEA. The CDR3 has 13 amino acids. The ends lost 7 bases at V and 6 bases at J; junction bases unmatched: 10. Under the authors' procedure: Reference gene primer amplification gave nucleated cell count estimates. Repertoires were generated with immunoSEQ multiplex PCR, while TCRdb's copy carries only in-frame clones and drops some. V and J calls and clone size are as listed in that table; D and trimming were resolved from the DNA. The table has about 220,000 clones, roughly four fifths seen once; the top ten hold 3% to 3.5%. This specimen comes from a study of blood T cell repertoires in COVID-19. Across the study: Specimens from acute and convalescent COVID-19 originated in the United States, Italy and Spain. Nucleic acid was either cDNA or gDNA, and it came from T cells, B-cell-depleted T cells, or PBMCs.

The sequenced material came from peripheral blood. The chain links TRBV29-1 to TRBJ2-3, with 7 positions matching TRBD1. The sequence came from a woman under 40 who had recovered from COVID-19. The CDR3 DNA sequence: TGCAGCGCAGAAGACAGGGCTCACGATACGCAGTATTTT. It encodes CSAEDRAHDTQYF.